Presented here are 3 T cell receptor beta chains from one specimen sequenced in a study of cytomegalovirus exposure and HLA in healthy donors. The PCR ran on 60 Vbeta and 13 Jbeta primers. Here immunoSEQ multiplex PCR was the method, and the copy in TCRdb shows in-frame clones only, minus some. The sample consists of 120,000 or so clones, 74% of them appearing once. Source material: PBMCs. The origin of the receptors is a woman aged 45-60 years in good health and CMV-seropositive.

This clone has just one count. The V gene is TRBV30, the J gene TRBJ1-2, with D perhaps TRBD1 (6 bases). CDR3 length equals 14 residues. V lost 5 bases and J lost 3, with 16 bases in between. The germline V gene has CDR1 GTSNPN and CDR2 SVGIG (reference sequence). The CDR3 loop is CAWEHRVFDYGYTF. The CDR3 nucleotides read TGTGCCTGGGAACACAGGGTGTTTGACTATGGCTACACCTTC.

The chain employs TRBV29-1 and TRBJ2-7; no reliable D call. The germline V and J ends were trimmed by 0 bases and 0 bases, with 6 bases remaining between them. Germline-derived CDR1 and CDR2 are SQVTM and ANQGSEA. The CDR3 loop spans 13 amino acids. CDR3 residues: CSVEDPSSYEQYF. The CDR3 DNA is TGCAGCGTTGAAGATCCCAGCTCCTACGAGCAGTACTTC.

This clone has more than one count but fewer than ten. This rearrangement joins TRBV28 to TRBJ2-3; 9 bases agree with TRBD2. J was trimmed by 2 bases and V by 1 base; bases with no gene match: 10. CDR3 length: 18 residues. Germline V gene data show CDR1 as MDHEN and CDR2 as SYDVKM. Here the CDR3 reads CASSLLVGLAYHTDTQYF. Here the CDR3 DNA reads TGTGCCAGCAGTTTATTAGTAGGACTAGCGTATCACACAGATACGCAGTATTTT.